The 27 T cell receptor beta chains reported below all come from one sample, sequenced in a study of Ad26.COV2.S vaccination and SARS-CoV-2 variants. This table comes from immunoSEQ multiplex PCR, and its TCRdb copy is limited to in-frame clones, with some not included. This table holds fewer than 400,000 clones, about nine tenths found once. Described treatment: some 20 received Ad26.COV2.S at low or high dose, single or two shots; five or six received placebo; per-sample allocation not given. Collection of the samples took place on day 63 after the first injection of vaccine or placebo. The sequences come from peripheral blood, collected in a trial of Ad26.COV2.S vaccine versus placebo. The receptors originated from a person between 18 and 65 years old who received the Ad26.COV2.S COVID-19 vaccine or a placebo.

V gene TRBV10-3 combines with J gene TRBJ1-4; D remains unclear. CDR1 is ENHRY, CDR2 SYGVKD, per germline. The CDR3 runs to 14 residues. Between the trimmed V and J ends, which lost 0 bases and 3 bases, there was a span of 5 bases. The DNA for the CDR3 is TGTGCCATCAGTGAGTCAGTGGCTAATGAAAAACTGTTTTTT. It specifies CAISESVANEKLFF.

The chain recombines TRBV4-1 with TRBJ1-5; D call uncertain. The CDR3 has 14 amino acids. V lost 3 bases to trimming and J lost 2 bases, with 8 bases between them. Germline-derived CDR1 and CDR2 are MGHRA and YSYEKL. CDR3 sequence reads: CASSQVWGNQPQHF. DNA of the CDR3: TGCGCCAGCAGCCAGGTTTGGGGCAATCAGCCCCAGCATTTT.

The chain couples TRBV19 to TRBJ2-6; D gene uncertain. Germline V gene sequence: CDR1 LNHDA, CDR2 SQIVND (reference sequence). V lost 7 bases, J lost 0 bases, and 10 bases lay in between. The CDR3 loop spans 15 amino acids. This chain's CDR3 is CASNPDYSGANVLTF. The CDR3 DNA reads TGTGCCAGTAATCCGGATTACTCTGGGGCCAACGTCCTGACTTTC.

The J gene is TRBJ2-6, the V gene TRBV19; D ambiguous. The CDR3 runs 18 residues. Germline values: CDR1 LNHDA, CDR2 SQIVND (reference sequence). The V and J ends lost 5 bases and 2 bases respectively, with 19 bases between them. This chain's CDR3 is CASSFPPQVGTGANVLTF. CDR3 sequence (DNA): TGTGCCAGTAGTTTCCCCCCCCAGGTAGGGACTGGGGCCAACGTCCTGACTTTC.

DNA for the CDR3: TGTGCCAGCAGCCAAGTCCTAGCGGGGAACAATGAGCAGTTCTTC. Protein: CASSQVLAGNNEQFF. This chain uses TRBV3-1 (or the pseudogene TRBV3-2) with TRBJ2-1; 9 positions agree with TRBD2. Germline assignment: CDR1 LGHDT and CDR2 YNNKEL (reference sequence). With 1 base clipped from V and 5 bases from J, the junction kept 3 bases outside the gene matches. The length of the CDR3 is 15 residues.

The gene calls are TRBV3-1 (or the pseudogene TRBV3-2) and TRBJ2-5, with 7 bases matching TRBD1. The length of the CDR3 is 12 residues. Germline lookup yields CDR1 LGHDT and CDR2 YNNKEL (reference sequence). The V gene end was trimmed by 1 base and the J gene end by 9 bases; junction bases not matched to a gene: 2. CDR3 coding DNA: TGTGCCAGCAGCCAAGGACAGGGTTCCCAGTACTTC. Translation gives CASSQGQGSQYF.

The sample holds one count of this clone. This chain joins TRBV24-1 and TRBJ2-1; 11 positions agree with TRBD1. The V gene end was trimmed by 4 bases and the J gene end by 7 bases; junction bases not matched to a gene: 11. The CDR3 sequence is 17 residues long. Germline CDR1 KGHDR, CDR2 SFDVKD. The CDR3 DNA reads TGTGCCACCAGTGACCCGAAGACGGGACAGGGGGTAAATGAGCAGTTCTTC. Its translation is CATSDPKTGQGVNEQFF.

Many counts were recorded for this clone. V and J are TRBV5-6 and TRBJ2-7, with D hard to call. Germline-derived CDR1 and CDR2 are SGHDT and YYEEEE. The CDR3 has 15 amino acids. V lost 4 bases, J lost 0 bases, and 14 bases lay in between. The CDR3 sequence is CASSPPGSSSYEQYF. CDR3 coding DNA: TGTGCCAGCAGCCCCCCGGGCTCAAGCTCCTACGAGCAGTACTTC.

J is TRBJ2-2 and V is TRBV11-2; 7 bases align to TRBD1. The CDR3 has 18 residues. The germline V gene encodes CDR1 SGHAT and CDR2 FQNNGV. With 5 bases clipped from V and 5 bases from J, the junction kept 17 bases outside the gene matches. In DNA, the CDR3 is TGTGCCAGCAGCCTACCCTTAGAGGGGGCCCCCCAAACCGGGGAGCTGTTTTTT. It specifies CASSLPLEGAPQTGELFF.

The V gene is TRBV18, the J gene TRBJ1-1, with 7 bases matching TRBD1. From germline, CDR1 is KGHSH and CDR2 LQKENI. Trimming removed 10 bases from V and 2 bases from J; junction bases left unmatched: 10. This CDR3 comprises 14 residues. For the CDR3, the DNA is TGTGCCACGTACCGACAGGGAGAAAACACTGAAGCTTTCTTT. Translation gives CATYRQGENTEAFF. Looking up the rest from reference TRBV18 and TRBJ1-1 gives the full variable domain: NAGVMQNPRHLVRRRGQEARLRCSPMKGHSHVYWYRQLPEEGLKFMVYLQKENIIDESGMPKERFSAEFPKEGPSILRIQQVVRGDSAAYFCATYRQGENTEAFFGQGTRLTVV.

The V gene is TRBV6-5, the J gene TRBJ1-6, with 10 positions matching TRBD1. The CDR3 sequence is 15 residues long. Trimming cost V 6 bases and J 9 bases; bases outside gene matches: 8. Germline V gene data show CDR1 as MNHEY and CDR2 as SVGAGI. CDR3 bases: TGTGCCAGCAGCTCTAGACAGGGGGCCTTTTCACCCCTCCACTTT. This sequence encodes CASSSRQGAFSPLHF.

The rearrangement joins TRBV3-1 (or the pseudogene TRBV3-2) to TRBJ1-5; 9 nucleotides match TRBD1. V lost 4 bases to trimming and J lost 1 base; unmatched junction nucleotides: 5. CDR1 and CDR2 from the germline V gene are LGHDT and YNNKEL (reference sequence). The CDR3 runs 16 residues. The CDR3 nucleotides are TGTGCCAGCAGCCGTCGACAGGGGGGGAGCAATCAGCCCCAGCATTTT. This gives the protein CASSRRQGGSNQPQHF.

This sequence joins TRBV6-5 and TRBJ1-3; D call uncertain. V shed 4 bases and J shed 0 bases, with 7 bases lying between them. Per germline, CDR1 MNHEY and CDR2 SVGAGI. CDR3 size: 14 residues. CDR3 coding DNA: TGTGCCAGCAGTTCACGAGACTCTGGAAACACCATATATTTT. This sequence encodes CASSSRDSGNTIYF.

The gene calls are TRBV6-5 and TRBJ1-1; D is ambiguous. Per germline, CDR1 MNHEY and CDR2 SVGAGI. The CDR3 length is 15 residues. V lost 5 bases and J 6 bases, leaving 19 bases between the germline ends. CDR3 DNA sequence: TGTGCCAGCAGTCCCCGATCCCCTGGGGAGTCTGAAGCTTTCTTT. Protein product: CASSPRSPGESEAFF.

The chain employs TRBV19 and TRBJ2-7; the D is unclear. The CDR3 is 13 residues long. CDR1 LNHDA and CDR2 SQIVND come from the germline V gene (reference sequence). Trimming pared 6 bases from V and 4 bases from J, leaving 13 bases between. The CDR3 reads CASRRKGRYEQYF. The CDR3 bases are TGTGCCAGTAGACGTAAGGGAAGATACGAGCAGTACTTC.

The chain joins TRBV5-1 to TRBJ2-3, with 9 positions matching TRBD2. The CDR3 totals 16 residues. CDR1 is SGHRS and CDR2 is YFSETQ in the germline V gene. J was trimmed by 1 base and V by 0 bases; bases with no gene match: 3. CDR3 in amino acids: CASSLVASGGTDTQYF. The DNA of the CDR3 is TGCGCCAGCAGCTTGGTGGCTAGCGGGGGCACAGATACGCAGTATTTT.

The chain has TRBV5-4 and TRBJ2-3; possible D gene TRBD2, 6 bases. The ends were cut back, 3 bases at V and 2 bases at J, with 10 bases in the middle. Germline-derived CDR1 and CDR2 are SGHNT and YYREEE (reference sequence). This CDR3 comprises 14 residues. For the CDR3, the DNA is TGTGCCAGCAGCTCCCGGGACTCCACAGATACGCAGTATTTT. Translation: CASSSRDSTDTQYF.

The gene calls are TRBV18 and TRBJ2-2; D is undetermined. The CDR3 spans 12 residues. The ends were cut back, 8 bases at V and 7 bases at J, with 11 bases in the middle. In germline, CDR1 is KGHSH, CDR2 LQKENI. The CDR3, as DNA: TGTGCCAGCACCCTCGTGGGCGGGGAGCTGTTTTTT. Its translation is CASTLVGGELFF.

The chain combines TRBV19 with TRBJ1-1; 8 positions agree with TRBD1. The V and J ends lost 5 bases and 6 bases, in that order; junction bases with no gene match: 14. This CDR3 spans 16 amino acids. Germline V gene data show CDR1 as LNHDA and CDR2 as SQIVND (reference sequence). CDR3 residues: CASSSGRLTGVAEAFF. The CDR3 coding sequence is TGTGCCAGTAGTTCGGGTAGACTGACAGGGGTGGCTGAAGCTTTCTTT.

This chain uses TRBV5-1 with TRBJ1-4, with a weak D call TRBD1 (6 bases). V lost 4 bases and J lost 5, with 15 bases in between. Germline lookup yields CDR1 SGHRS and CDR2 YFSETQ. This CDR3 is built from 15 residues. The CDR3 sequence is CASSVDSAGNEKLFF. CDR3 sequence (DNA): TGCGCCAGCAGCGTGGACAGTGCGGGGAATGAAAAACTGTTTTTT.

The chain is built from TRBV5-1 and TRBJ2-6; D is possibly TRBD2 (6 bases). The CDR3 has 18 amino acids. Germline-derived CDR1 and CDR2 are SGHRS and YFSETQ. V was pared by 5 bases and J by 0 bases, with 18 bases between. CDR3 in amino acids: CASSSLSGTRSGANVLTF. The CDR3 nucleotides are TGCGCCAGCAGTTCTCTATCAGGGACTCGCTCTGGGGCCAACGTCCTGACTTTC.

This chain connects TRBV6-6 to TRBJ2-1; unclear D gene. Germline V CDR1 and CDR2: MNHNY, SVGAGI (reference sequence). The CDR3 contains 12 residues. V was clipped by 4 bases and J by 7 bases, with 8 bases between them. The CDR3 DNA is TGTGCCAGCAGTTTCTGGCAAAATGAGCAGTTCTTC. It translates to CASSFWQNEQFF.

The chain links TRBV5-1 to TRBJ2-3; D is unclear. Germline CDR1 reads SGHRS; CDR2 reads YFSETQ. CDR3 size: 14 residues. Trimming removed 2 bases at V and 2 bases at J, with 9 bases between. The CDR3 loop is CASSLGRLTDTQYF. As DNA, the CDR3 is TGCGCCAGCAGCTTAGGGCGGCTCACAGATACGCAGTATTTT.

This chain uses TRBV30 with TRBJ2-3; no reliable D call. V was shortened by 7 bases and J by 1 base, with 9 bases between the two germline ends. CDR1 is GTSNPN, CDR2 SVGIG, per germline (reference sequence). This CDR3 is built from 12 residues. CDR3 loop: CASSRGTDTQYF. In DNA, the CDR3 is TGTGCCTCCTCCCGCGGCACAGATACGCAGTATTTT.

The chain combines TRBV6-5 with TRBJ2-2; D may be TRBD1 or TRBD2 (6 bases each). V lost 6 bases and J lost 3, with 14 bases in between. Germline lookup yields CDR1 MNHEY and CDR2 SVGAGI. The CDR3 runs to 15 residues. CDR3 residues: CASSRGTRYTGELFF. The CDR3 DNA is TGTGCCAGCAGCCGGGGGACACGGTACACCGGGGAGCTGTTTTTT.

V gene TRBV11-3 combines with J gene TRBJ1-1, with D perhaps matching TRBD1 (5 bases). Germline V gene lookup returns CDR1 SGHNT and CDR2 YENEEA. V was pared by 0 bases and J by 5 bases, with 10 bases between. CDR3 length: 14 amino acids. CDR3 DNA: TGTGCCAGCAGCTTAGAAGGACATCCAACTGAAGCTTTCTTT. This sequence encodes CASSLEGHPTEAFF.

The chain couples TRBV20-1 to TRBJ2-7, with 10 bases lining up with TRBD2. After removal of 3 bases from V and 7 bases from J, the junction contained 15 bases not matched to a gene. CDR1 is DFQATT and CDR2 is SNEGSKA in the germline V gene (reference sequence). This CDR3 has 16 residues. In nucleotides, the CDR3 is TGCAGTGCTAGTTTCCAGCGGGGGGGCGTTATGAGAGAGCAGTACTTC. The encoded protein is CSASFQRGGVMREQYF.